The sample holds many counts of the clone carrying this T cell receptor (beta chain). The data were obtained in a study of blood T cells in healthy people across ages. Germline V gives CDR1 SGHVS, CDR2 FQNEAQ. This CDR3 has 14 residues. V lost 3 bases and J lost 6, with 12 bases in between. Primed by a sample-barcoded 5' primer and a J-beta primer mix, a second PCR proceeded for about 6 to 11 cycles. In TCRdb, the 5' RACE reads were re-called with MiXCR into one record per CDR3 protein. The profile shows about 290,000 distinct CDR3 sequences, less than 30% of them singletons. This clonotype was sampled from a woman between 70 and 85 years old in good health. The V call is TRBV7-8, the J call TRBJ2-1; perhaps TRBD1 as D (5 bases). Material for sequencing was blood. The CDR3 reads CASSFQDTTNEQFF. The CDR3 region has the DNA TGTGCCAGCAGCTTCCAGGACACGACCAATGAGCAGTTCTTC.